The next 5 T cell receptor beta chains were all read from a single sample in a study of blood T cell repertoires in COVID-19. Assay used: immunoSEQ multiplex PCR; TCRdb lists only in-frame clones, some missing. The top ten clones hold approximately 4.4% of a sample with fewer than 250,000 clones, around 90% of them seen once. The sequenced material came from peripheral blood. These receptors were taken from a human donor in a cohort sampled during active COVID-19.

The chain couples TRBV6-5 to TRBJ1-4, with unresolved D. The V gene lost 7 bases and the J gene lost 10 bases, with 19 bases spanning the gap. This CDR3 has 14 residues. CDR1 MNHEY and CDR2 SVGAGI come from the germline V gene. CDR3 sequence (DNA): TGTGCCAGCAAGTTGGAGTCCGGTTTGGGAAAACTGTTTTTT. This sequence encodes CASKLESGLGKLFF.

This clone has only a few counts. This rearrangement joins TRBV5-1 to TRBJ2-2; TRBD1 matches at 9 bases. The V gene's germline CDR1 is SGHRS and CDR2 YFSETQ. The CDR3 has 18 residues. Germline trimming cut 4 bases from V and 4 bases from J; bases unmatched to any gene: 14. The CDR3 sequence is CASSLFRTGARITGELFF. The CDR3 nucleotides read TGCGCCAGCAGCCTTTTTAGGACAGGGGCTCGAATCACCGGGGAGCTGTTTTTT.

The chain combines TRBV6-1 with TRBJ2-1; no clear D. From germline, CDR1 is MNHNS and CDR2 SASEGT. The CDR3 runs 16 residues. Deletions cut 3 bases from V and 0 bases from J, with 12 bases between. The CDR3 DNA follows: TGTGCCAGCAGTGAGACAACCCGAAGCTCCTACAATGAGCAGTTCTTC. Its translation: CASSETTRSSYNEQFF.

The V gene is TRBV7-9, the J gene TRBJ2-1, with 8 bases identical to TRBD1. V shed 0 bases, J shed 7 bases, and the junction held 2 bases outside the gene matches. CDR3 length: 14 residues. Germline assignment: CDR1 SEHNR and CDR2 FQNEAQ (reference sequence). CDR3: CASSLARQGNEQFF. CDR3 DNA sequence: TGTGCCAGCAGCTTAGCTCGACAGGGGAATGAGCAGTTCTTC.

This clone was counted many times. This chain connects TRBV4-2 to TRBJ1-2, with D possibly being TRBD1 (5 bases). CDR3 length: 17 amino acids. CDR1 and CDR2 from the germline V gene are LGHNA and YNFKEQ. V shed 2 bases and J shed 7 bases, with 23 bases lying between them. CDR3 amino acids: CASSQTAKGTLAAGYTF. The CDR3 DNA is TGTGCCAGCAGCCAAACCGCGAAGGGGACCCTAGCGGCTGGCTACACCTTC.